This T cell receptor (beta chain) was identified in a study of blood T cell repertoires in COVID-19. The repertoire was sequenced with immunoSEQ multiplex PCR; TCRdb's copy has only in-frame clones and lacks some. This table has about 100,000 clones, 80% to 90% appearing once. The sequenced sample consisted of peripheral blood. This TCR was sampled from a human donor in a cohort sampled during active COVID-19.

Here the CDR3 reads CASRVGQGNEQFF. Here the CDR3 DNA reads TGTGCCAGCAGAGTAGGACAGGGAAATGAGCAGTTCTTC. The rearrangement uses TRBV7-9 and TRBJ2-1, with 8 nucleotides matching TRBD1. V gave up 6 bases and J gave up 7 bases; unmatched junction bases: 5. The CDR3 has 13 amino acids. The V gene's germline CDR1 is SEHNR and CDR2 FQNEAQ (reference sequence).